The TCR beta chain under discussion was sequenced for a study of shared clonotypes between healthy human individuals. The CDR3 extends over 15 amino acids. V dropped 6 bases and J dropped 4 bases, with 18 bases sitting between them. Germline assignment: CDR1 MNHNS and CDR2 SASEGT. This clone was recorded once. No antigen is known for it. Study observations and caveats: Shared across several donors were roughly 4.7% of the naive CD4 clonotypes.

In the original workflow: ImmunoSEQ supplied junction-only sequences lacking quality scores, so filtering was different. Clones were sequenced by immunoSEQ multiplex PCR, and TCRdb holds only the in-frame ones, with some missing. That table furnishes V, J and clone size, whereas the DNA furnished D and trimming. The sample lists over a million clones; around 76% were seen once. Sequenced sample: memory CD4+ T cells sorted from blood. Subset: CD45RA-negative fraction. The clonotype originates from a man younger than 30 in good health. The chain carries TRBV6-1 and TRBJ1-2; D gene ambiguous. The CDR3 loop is CASSPGWVGSYGYTF. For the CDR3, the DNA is TGTGCCAGCAGCCCCGGGTGGGTAGGGAGCTATGGCTACACCTTC.